The 31 T cell receptor beta chains below were found in one sample sequenced in a study of OX40 agonist ivuxolimab in advanced cancers. Produced via immunoSEQ multiplex PCR; TCRdb's table is partial and in-frame only. Of tens of thousands of clones listed, 70% to 90% are singletons. This specimen consisted of CD4+ or CD8+ T cells sorted from blood, obtained in a trial of the OX40 agonist ivuxolimab. The receptors were gathered from an adult with an advanced solid tumor such as melanoma, head and neck, liver or kidney cancer.

This sequence joins TRBV7-9 and TRBJ2-6; D perhaps matches TRBD2 (6 bases). The CDR3 consists of 19 residues. Trimming shortened V by 0 bases and J by 0 bases, and 15 bases separated the two germline ends. Germline V gene sequence: CDR1 SEHNR, CDR2 FQNEAQ (reference sequence). CDR3 in amino acids: CASSLALGGYDSGANVLTF. As DNA, the CDR3 is TGTGCCAGCAGCTTAGCGTTGGGGGGTTATGACTCTGGGGCCAACGTCCTGACTTTC.

V usage is TRBV27 and J usage is TRBJ2-7; 7 nucleotides line up with TRBD1. The junction had 4 bases not matched to a gene; V was cut back by 5 bases and J by 3 bases. The CDR3 is made up of 13 amino acids. Germline loops: CDR1 MNHEY, CDR2 SMNVEV (reference sequence). The CDR3 region has the DNA TGTGCCAGCAGTCTTACAGGGGACTACGAGCAGTACTTC. Translating gives CASSLTGDYEQYF.

V is TRBV13 and J is TRBJ2-5; 7 bases match TRBD1. The CDR3 is made up of 14 amino acids. The germline gives CDR1 PRHDT, CDR2 FYEKMQ (reference sequence). V dropped 5 bases and J dropped 5; count of bases not matched to a gene: 8. CDR3 in amino acids: CASSLDRVWETQYF. CDR3 bases: TGTGCCAGCAGCCTAGACAGGGTTTGGGAGACCCAGTACTTC.

The chain couples TRBV19 to TRBJ2-2; D not resolved. The CDR3 spans 11 residues. Germline lookup yields CDR1 LNHDA and CDR2 SQIVND (reference sequence). Trimming shortened V by 8 bases and J by 6 bases, and 7 bases separated the two germline ends. CDR3 sequence: CASLLSGELFF. In DNA, the CDR3 is TGTGCCAGTCTTCTGTCCGGGGAGCTGTTTTTT.

This rearrangement joins TRBV5-6 to TRBJ2-7; possible D gene TRBD2, 6 bases. Germline loops: CDR1 SGHDT, CDR2 YYEEEE. V was trimmed by 5 bases and J by 2 bases, leaving 20 bases between them. The CDR3 has 16 residues. DNA for the CDR3: TGTGCCAGCAGACGCCGGGACTCCACCCGACCCTACGAGCAGTACTTC. Its translation is CASRRRDSTRPYEQYF.

This clone was counted between two and nine times. This chain joins TRBV6-5 and TRBJ1-2, with D perhaps TRBD1 (6 bases). The CDR3 sequence is 14 residues long. Germline V gene data show CDR1 as MNHEY and CDR2 as SVGAGI. The ends were cut back, 5 bases at V and 8 bases at J, with 18 bases in the middle. In DNA, the CDR3 is TGTGCCAGCAGTCGCCAAGGGGGGAGTGGAGGCTACACCTTC. Amino acids: CASSRQGGSGGYTF.

This chain joins TRBV7-8 and TRBJ2-7; D perhaps matches TRBD2 (5 bases). The V end lost 2 bases, the J end lost 5 bases, and 13 bases lay between the germline ends. The germline V gene encodes CDR1 SGHVS and CDR2 FQNEAQ. CDR3 size: 14 residues. CDR3 residues: CASSLSSGKDEQYF. CDR3 in DNA: TGTGCCAGCAGCTTATCGTCCGGGAAGGACGAGCAGTACTTC.

The J gene is TRBJ2-5, the V gene TRBV9; 8 nucleotides line up with TRBD1. The CDR3 contains 16 residues. V trimming: 3 bases; J trimming: 4 bases; junction bases outside the gene matches: 11. CDR1 and CDR2 from the germline V gene are SGDLS and YYNGEE. This chain's CDR3 is CASSGPTTGARETQYF. The CDR3 DNA follows: TGTGCCAGCAGCGGACCGACGACAGGGGCGAGAGAGACCCAGTACTTC.

This clone came up a few times. The CDR3 loop reads CAIGDRGRGNEQFF. The CDR3, as DNA: TGTGCCATTGGGGACAGGGGCCGAGGCAATGAGCAGTTCTTC. The chain has TRBV15 and TRBJ2-1; 10 bases fit TRBD1. Germline V CDR1 and CDR2: LNHNV, YYDKDF (reference sequence). The CDR3 extends over 14 amino acids. The J segment lost 6 bases and the V segment lost 10 bases, leaving 9 bases of the junction unmatched.

This clone came up once. The chain employs TRBV15 and TRBJ2-1; TRBD2 might be the D (6 bases). The CDR3 length is 22 residues. Germline CDR1 reads LNHNV; CDR2 reads YYDKDF (reference sequence). Trimming took off 3 bases at V and 3 bases at J, with 33 bases between the two ends. The CDR3 reads CATSRTPGGGAQYLACYNEQFF. The CDR3 DNA reads as TGTGCCACCAGCAGGACCCCGGGTGGTGGGGCGCAGTACCTAGCGTGCTACAATGAGCAGTTCTTC.

This sequence joins TRBV11-3 and TRBJ2-2; 14 nucleotides line up with TRBD2. The V gene end was trimmed by 5 bases and the J gene end by 5 bases; junction bases not matched to a gene: 4. Germline V gives CDR1 SGHNT, CDR2 YENEEA. This CDR3 comprises 16 residues. The CDR3 loop reads CASSARTSGRTGELFF. The CDR3 nucleotides read TGTGCCAGCAGCGCAAGGACTAGCGGGAGGACCGGGGAGCTGTTTTTT.

The rearrangement links TRBV19 to TRBJ1-1; D may be TRBD1 (5 bases). The germline gives CDR1 LNHDA, CDR2 SQIVND (reference sequence). The CDR3 contains 17 residues. V was shortened by 0 bases and J by 1 base, with 15 bases between the two germline ends. In DNA form, the CDR3 reads TGTGCCAGTAGTATAGATAGTCCGAGGGGACCGAACACTGAAGCTTTCTTT. It specifies CASSIDSPRGPNTEAFF.

The V and J genes are TRBV27 and TRBJ2-7; TRBD1 might be the D (6 bases). The CDR3 covers 18 residues. The germline V and J ends were trimmed by 4 bases and 2 bases, with 24 bases remaining between them. The germline V gene has CDR1 MNHEY and CDR2 SMNVEV (reference sequence). The CDR3 loop is CASSSAGAPGPGPYEQYF. CDR3 coding DNA: TGTGCCAGCAGTTCCGCAGGGGCCCCCGGGCCAGGGCCCTACGAGCAGTACTTC.

This chain joins TRBV2 and TRBJ2-1, with D hard to call. Trimming left V 6 bases short and J 0 bases short, with 9 bases between. Germline CDR1 SNHLY, CDR2 FYNNEI. This CDR3 is 14 amino acids long. The CDR3 DNA follows: TGTGCCAGCAGATCCCACCGCTCCTACAATGAGCAGTTCTTC. Protein product: CASRSHRSYNEQFF.

The chain carries TRBV5-1 and TRBJ2-7, with D unresolved. This CDR3 is built from 14 residues. Germline lookup yields CDR1 SGHRS and CDR2 YFSETQ. V lost 1 base and J lost 2, with 10 bases in between. The chain's CDR3 is CASSLTAITYEQYF. In DNA, the CDR3 is TGCGCCAGCAGCTTGACAGCGATAACCTACGAGCAGTACTTC.

In its sample, this clone ranks as large. This chain connects TRBV6-5 to TRBJ2-5; D unclear. The length of the CDR3 is 14 residues. The V end lost 2 bases, the J end lost 5 bases, and 12 bases lay between the germline ends. CDR1 MNHEY and CDR2 SVGAGI come from the germline V gene. For the CDR3, the DNA is TGTGCCAGCAGTTACGCGGCGGTGGAGGAGACCCAGTACTTC. Translation: CASSYAAVEETQYF.

CDR3 sequence (DNA): TGCGCCAGCAGCCAAGCTCCTAAATGGGATGAGCAGTTCTTC. Translating it yields CASSQAPKWDEQFF. The chain couples TRBV4-1 to TRBJ2-1; no clear D. CDR1 is MGHRA and CDR2 is YSYEKL in the germline V gene. V was pared by 1 base and J by 8 bases, with 12 bases between. The CDR3 totals 14 residues.

V usage is TRBV5-8 and J usage is TRBJ2-7; TRBD1 aligns across 8 bases. Germline CDR1 is SGHTS and CDR2 is YDEGEE. V trimming: 2 bases; J trimming: 2 bases; junction bases outside the gene matches: 3. This CDR3 comprises 14 residues. CDR3 sequence reads: CASSLGTGAYEQYF. CDR3 nucleotides: TGTGCCAGCAGCTTAGGGACAGGAGCCTACGAGCAGTACTTC.

J is TRBJ1-3 and V is TRBV15; D remains unclear. V lost 3 bases and J 4 bases, leaving 4 bases between the germline ends. In germline, CDR1 is LNHNV, CDR2 YYDKDF (reference sequence). The CDR3 sequence is 12 residues long. The CDR3 loop is CATSRDGNTIYF. In nucleotides, the CDR3 is TGTGCCACCAGCAGGGACGGAAACACCATATATTTT.

The rearrangement uses TRBV7-9 and TRBJ2-7; D is ambiguous. The germline CDR1 and CDR2 sequences are SEHNR and FQNEAQ (reference sequence). The CDR3 length is 13 residues. Trimming took 5 bases from V and 2 from J, leaving 10 bases between them. The CDR3 loop reads CASSATITYEQYF. As DNA, the CDR3 is TGTGCCAGCAGCGCGACAATAACCTACGAGCAGTACTTC.

The chain couples TRBV27 to TRBJ2-7, with D perhaps TRBD1 or TRBD2 (5 bases each). This CDR3 is built from 14 residues. V was trimmed by 5 bases and J by 2 bases, leaving 13 bases between them. Germline lookup yields CDR1 MNHEY and CDR2 SMNVEV (reference sequence). CDR3 nucleotide sequence: TGTGCCAGCAGTCCGGGACCGCCGCCCTACGAGCAGTACTTC. Translated: CASSPGPPPYEQYF.

The chain has TRBV5-1 and TRBJ2-7, with D hard to call. The CDR3 extends over 16 amino acids. Trimming took 5 bases from V and 0 from J, leaving 18 bases between them. Germline-derived CDR1 and CDR2 are SGHRS and YFSETQ. CDR3 amino acids: CASSQTFYLSSYEQYF. DNA for the CDR3: TGCGCCAGCAGTCAAACATTCTACTTGAGCTCCTACGAGCAGTACTTC.

The chain has TRBV2 and TRBJ2-1; 7 bases agree with TRBD1. Germline loops: CDR1 SNHLY, CDR2 FYNNEI. With V trimmed by 4 bases and J by 5 bases, 2 bases remained unmatched. The CDR3 runs to 13 residues. The CDR3 DNA sequence: TGTGCCAGCAGTGGGGACAGTAACAATGAGCAGTTCTTC. Its translation is CASSGDSNNEQFF. Combining the CDR3 with reference TRBV2 and TRBJ2-1 gives the whole variable domain EPEVTQTPSHQVTQMGQEVILRCVPISNHLYFYWYRQILGQKVEFLVSFYNNEISEKSEIFDDQFSVERPDGSNFTLKIRSTKLEDSAMYFCASSGDSNNEQFFGPGTRLTVL.

The genes are TRBV28 and TRBJ1-5; 7 positions agree with TRBD1. V gave up 5 bases and J gave up 3 bases; unmatched junction bases: 7. The CDR3 spans 15 residues. Germline CDR1 reads MDHEN; CDR2 reads SYDVKM. The CDR3 nucleotides are TGTGCCAGCAGTCCTCGGACAGGAAACAATCAGCCCCAGCATTTT. This sequence encodes CASSPRTGNNQPQHF.

V usage is TRBV4-2 and J usage is TRBJ2-7, with 7 bases lining up with TRBD1. CDR1 LGHNA and CDR2 YNFKEQ come from the germline V gene. The length of the CDR3 is 15 residues. The V gene end was trimmed by 4 bases and the J gene end by 2 bases; junction bases not matched to a gene: 8. Here the CDR3 reads CASSPGQEFPYEQYF. In DNA, the CDR3 is TGTGCCAGCAGCCCCGGACAGGAGTTCCCCTACGAGCAGTACTTC.

The V gene is TRBV7-6, the J gene TRBJ2-1; 7 positions match TRBD1. V dropped 6 bases and J dropped 4; count of bases not matched to a gene: 12. CDR1 and CDR2 from the germline V gene are SGHVS and FNYEAQ. There are 16 residues in the CDR3. The CDR3 DNA is TGTGCCAGCAGTTCGGGCCGGGACAGAGATTACAATGAGCAGTTCTTC. Amino acid sequence: CASSSGRDRDYNEQFF.

CDR3 in DNA: TGTGCCAGCAGCCTGGGGGTCGAGGAGACCCAGTACTTC. Its translation: CASSLGVEETQYF. V and J are TRBV7-9 and TRBJ2-5; D possibly uses TRBD1 or TRBD2 (5 bases each). The V and J ends lost 5 bases and 5 bases respectively, with 12 bases between them. Germline V lookup: CDR1 SEHNR, CDR2 FQNEAQ (reference sequence). This CDR3 has 13 residues.

This chain's CDR3 is CASSLNSGTTDTQYF. The CDR3 DNA reads as TGTGCCAGCAGCTTAAATAGCGGGACTACAGATACGCAGTATTTT. J is TRBJ2-3 and V is TRBV7-3; TRBD2 agrees at 8 bases. CDR3 size: 15 residues. V trimming: 1 base; J trimming: 3 bases; junction bases outside the gene matches: 3. Germline loops: CDR1 SGHTA, CDR2 FQGTGA.

The count of this clone is one. The chain employs TRBV9 and TRBJ2-3, with a possible D match to TRBD1 (6 bases). V was cut by 3 bases and J by 3 bases, with 23 bases left in between. The V gene's germline CDR1 is SGDLS and CDR2 YYNGEE. CDR3 length: 18 residues. In nucleotides, the CDR3 is TGTGCCAGCAGCGGTGGGACCAGGGGCCGCGGAATAACAGATACGCAGTATTTT. Translating gives CASSGGTRGRGITDTQYF. Looking up the rest from reference TRBV9 and TRBJ2-3 gives the full variable domain: DSGVTQTPKHLITATGQRVTLRCSPRSGDLSVYWYQQSLDQGLQFLIQYYNGEERAKGNILERFSAQQFPDLHSELNLSSLELGDSALYFCASSGGTRGRGITDTQYFGPGTRLTVL.

The rearrangement links TRBV2 to TRBJ2-2, with 11 bases fitting TRBD2. This CDR3 comprises 15 residues. Trimming at V came to 5 bases and at J to 7 bases, leaving 6 bases not matched to a gene. Germline assignment: CDR1 SNHLY and CDR2 FYNNEI. CDR3 coding DNA: TGTGCCAGCAGTATAGCGGGAGGGCCCGTCGGGGAGCTGTTTTTT. It yields the protein CASSIAGGPVGELFF.

This chain uses TRBV19 with TRBJ2-7; D is possibly TRBD1 or TRBD2 (5 bases each). Trimming took 6 bases from V and 2 from J, leaving 14 bases between them. The germline CDR1 and CDR2 sequences are LNHDA and SQIVND (reference sequence). The length of the CDR3 is 14 residues. The CDR3 region is CASSPGTVTYEQYF. The CDR3, as DNA: TGTGCCAGTAGCCCGGGGACGGTTACCTACGAGCAGTACTTC.